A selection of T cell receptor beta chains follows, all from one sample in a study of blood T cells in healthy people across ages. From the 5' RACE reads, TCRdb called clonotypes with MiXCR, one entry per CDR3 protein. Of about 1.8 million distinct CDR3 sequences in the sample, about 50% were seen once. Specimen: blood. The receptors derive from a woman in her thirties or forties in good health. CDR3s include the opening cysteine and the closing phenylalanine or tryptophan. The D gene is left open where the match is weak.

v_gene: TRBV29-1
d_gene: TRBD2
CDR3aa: CSVEGGRGREIYNEQYF

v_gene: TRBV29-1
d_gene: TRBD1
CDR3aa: CSSTGQGNYGYTF

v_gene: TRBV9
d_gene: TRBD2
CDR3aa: CASSPRTSGTQFF

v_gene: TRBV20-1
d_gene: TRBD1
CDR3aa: CSASQGVSYEQYF

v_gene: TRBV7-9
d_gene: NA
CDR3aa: CASSTTPGPEQYF

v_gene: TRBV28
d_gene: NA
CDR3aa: CASSHSSLETQYF

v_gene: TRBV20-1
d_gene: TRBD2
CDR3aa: CSARSGGRNNEQFF

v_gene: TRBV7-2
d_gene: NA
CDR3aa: CASSLHSLPTPLHF

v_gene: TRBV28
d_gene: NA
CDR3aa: CASSFKGKQFF

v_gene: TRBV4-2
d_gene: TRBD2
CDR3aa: CASSQPGLAGKDTQYF

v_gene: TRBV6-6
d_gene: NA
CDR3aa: CASSYYREETQYF

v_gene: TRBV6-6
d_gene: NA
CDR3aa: CASREYQETQYF

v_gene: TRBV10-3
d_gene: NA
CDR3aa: CAISVSFNEQFF

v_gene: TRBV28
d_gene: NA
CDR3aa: CAIRTNQETLYF

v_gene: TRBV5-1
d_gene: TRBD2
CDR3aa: CASSLSTSANEQFF

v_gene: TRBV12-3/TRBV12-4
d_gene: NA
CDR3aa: CASSPSVVGGFTDTQYF

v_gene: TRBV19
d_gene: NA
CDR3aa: CASSMGSQETQYF

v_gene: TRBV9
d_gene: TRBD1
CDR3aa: CASSDSGTGNNEQFF

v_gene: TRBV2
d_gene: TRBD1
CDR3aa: CASSEGQGYQPQHF

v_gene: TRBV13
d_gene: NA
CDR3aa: CASSLRQVGETQYF

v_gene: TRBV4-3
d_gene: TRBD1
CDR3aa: CASSQVFFGQGGTGANVLTF

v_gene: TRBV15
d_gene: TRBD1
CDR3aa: CATSSQTGGTEAFF

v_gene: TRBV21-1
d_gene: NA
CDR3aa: CASSKTVAKNIQYF

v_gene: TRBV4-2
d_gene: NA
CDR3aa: CASSQATGATNEKLFF

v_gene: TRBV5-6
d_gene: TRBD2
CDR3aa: CASTSGGSNYNEQFF

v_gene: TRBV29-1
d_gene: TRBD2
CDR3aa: CSVGLAGVTDTQYF

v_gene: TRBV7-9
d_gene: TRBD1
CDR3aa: CASSSYTGQGGQPQHF

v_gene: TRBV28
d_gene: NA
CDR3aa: CASKLRLVGQGMYEQYF

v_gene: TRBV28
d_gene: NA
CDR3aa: CATTANNEQFF

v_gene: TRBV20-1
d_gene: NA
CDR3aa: CSVANRSGDNQPQHF

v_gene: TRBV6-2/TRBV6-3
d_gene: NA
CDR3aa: CASSVLKASTDTQYF

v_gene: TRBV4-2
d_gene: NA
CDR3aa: CASSEQGSSNQPQHF

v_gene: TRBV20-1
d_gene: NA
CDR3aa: CSARDLGRETQYF

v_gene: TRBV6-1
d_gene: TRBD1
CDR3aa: CASSAGTGGGSDTQYF

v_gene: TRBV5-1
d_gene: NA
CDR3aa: CASSSGGFEAFF

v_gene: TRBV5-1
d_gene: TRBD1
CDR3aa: CASSLASALTGGAYNEQFF

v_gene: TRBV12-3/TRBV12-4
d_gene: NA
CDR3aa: CASSFGRGVRIRETQYF

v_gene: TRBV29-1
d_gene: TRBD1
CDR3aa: CSVVRTLQGAEAFF

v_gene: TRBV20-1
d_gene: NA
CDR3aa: CSASFIDTQYF

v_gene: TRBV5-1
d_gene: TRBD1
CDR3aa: CASTGRTGVSQETQYF

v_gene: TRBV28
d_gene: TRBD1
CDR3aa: CASHTGGVRTDTQYF

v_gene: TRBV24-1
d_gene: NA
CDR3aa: CATSDFDNEQFF

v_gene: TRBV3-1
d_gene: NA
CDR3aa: CASSSSNASPLHF

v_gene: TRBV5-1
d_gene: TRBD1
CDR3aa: CASSSNRGNTEAFF

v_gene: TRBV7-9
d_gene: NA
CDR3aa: CASSLRAYGYTF

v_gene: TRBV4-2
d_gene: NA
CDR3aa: CASSQAQSNQPQHF

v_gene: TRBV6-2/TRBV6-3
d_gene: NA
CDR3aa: CASSYDGASYNEQFF